The present T cell receptor (beta chain) was sequenced within a study of T cells after yellow fever vaccination. It was through 5'RACE template switching that TCR cDNA was made, with a universal primer site and UMIs added. TCRdb redid the calling of the 5' RACE reads with MiXCR, one entry per CDR3 protein. Among hundreds of thousands of distinct CDR3 sequences listed, approximately 13% were seen once. Germline values: CDR1 LGHDT, CDR2 YNNKEL (reference sequence). The CDR3 has 13 residues. Trimming removed 2 bases at V and 7 bases at J, with 11 bases between. General observations from the study: The presence of abundant clonotypes contaminating from the bulk population was possible in FACS-sorted repertoires.

A note on this clonotype: Its specificity is unknown.

The chain is built from TRBV3-1 and TRBJ2-5; no clear D gene. The material sequenced was PBMCs, taken on the day of the yellow fever booster vaccination. The clonotype comes from a man between 25 and 39 years old who received the YFV17D yellow fever vaccine. The CDR3 DNA reads TGTGCCAGCAGCCAACGGTCCTCTGGGACCCAGTACTTC. Amino acids: CASSQRSSGTQYF.